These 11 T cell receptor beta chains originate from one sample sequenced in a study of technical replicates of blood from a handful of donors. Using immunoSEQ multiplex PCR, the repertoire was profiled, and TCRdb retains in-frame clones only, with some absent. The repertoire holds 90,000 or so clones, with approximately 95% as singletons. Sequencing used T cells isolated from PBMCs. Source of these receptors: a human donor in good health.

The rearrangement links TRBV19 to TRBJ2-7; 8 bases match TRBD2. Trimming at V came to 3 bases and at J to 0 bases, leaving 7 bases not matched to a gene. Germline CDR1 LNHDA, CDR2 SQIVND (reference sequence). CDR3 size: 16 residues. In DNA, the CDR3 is TGTGCCAGTAGTATGGGAGAGCGGGAGCTCTCCTACGAGCAGTACTTC. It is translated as CASSMGERELSYEQYF.

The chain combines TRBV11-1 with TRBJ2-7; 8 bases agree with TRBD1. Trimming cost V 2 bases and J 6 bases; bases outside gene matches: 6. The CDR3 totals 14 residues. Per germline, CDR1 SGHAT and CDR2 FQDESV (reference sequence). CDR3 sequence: CASSLTGGVSEQYF. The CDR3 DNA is TGTGCCAGCAGCTTAACAGGGGGTGTGAGCGAGCAGTACTTC.

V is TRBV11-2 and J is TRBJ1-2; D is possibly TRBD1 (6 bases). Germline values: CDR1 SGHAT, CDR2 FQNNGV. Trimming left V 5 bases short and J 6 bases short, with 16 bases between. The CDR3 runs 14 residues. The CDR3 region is CASSTHTGKDGYTF. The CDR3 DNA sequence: TGTGCCAGCAGCACCCACACAGGGAAGGATGGCTACACCTTC.

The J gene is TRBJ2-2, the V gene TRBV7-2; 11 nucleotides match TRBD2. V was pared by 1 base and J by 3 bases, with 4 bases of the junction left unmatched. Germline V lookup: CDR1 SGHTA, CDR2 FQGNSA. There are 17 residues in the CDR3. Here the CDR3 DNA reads TGTGCCAGCAGCTTAGGGACTAGCGGGTTCTACACCGGGGAGCTGTTTTTT. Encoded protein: CASSLGTSGFYTGELFF.

The CDR3 spells CASSTLKPQHF. The CDR3, as DNA: TGTGCCAGCAGCACCCTTAAGCCCCAGCATTTT. The J gene is TRBJ1-5, the V gene TRBV21-1. TRBV21-1 represents a pseudogene. The CDR3 runs 11 residues.

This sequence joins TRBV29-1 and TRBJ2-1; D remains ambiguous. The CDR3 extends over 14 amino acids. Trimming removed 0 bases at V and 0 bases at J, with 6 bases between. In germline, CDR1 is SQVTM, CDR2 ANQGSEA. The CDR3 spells CSVEEQSSYNEQFF. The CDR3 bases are TGCAGCGTTGAAGAACAGAGCTCCTACAATGAGCAGTTCTTC.

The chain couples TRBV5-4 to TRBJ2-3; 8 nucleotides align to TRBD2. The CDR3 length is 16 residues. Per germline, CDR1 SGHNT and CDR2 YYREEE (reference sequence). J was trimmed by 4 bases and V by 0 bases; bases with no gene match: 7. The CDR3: CASSLVPAGEPDTQYF. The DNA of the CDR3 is TGTGCCAGCAGCTTGGTCCCAGCGGGAGAACCAGATACGCAGTATTTT. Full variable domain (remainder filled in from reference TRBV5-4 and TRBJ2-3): ETGVTQSPTHLIKTRGQQVTLRCSSQSGHNTVSWYQQALGQGPQFIFQYYREEENGRGNFPPRFSGLQFPNYSSELNVNALELDDSALYLCASSLVPAGEPDTQYFGPGTRLTVL.

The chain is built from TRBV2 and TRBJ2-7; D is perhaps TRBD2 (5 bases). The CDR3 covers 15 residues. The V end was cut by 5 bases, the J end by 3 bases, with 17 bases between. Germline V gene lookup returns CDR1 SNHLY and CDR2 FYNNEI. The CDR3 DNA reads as TGTGCCAGCAGTCCTCCTAGCCTTAGATTCTACGAGCAGTACTTC. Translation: CASSPPSLRFYEQYF.

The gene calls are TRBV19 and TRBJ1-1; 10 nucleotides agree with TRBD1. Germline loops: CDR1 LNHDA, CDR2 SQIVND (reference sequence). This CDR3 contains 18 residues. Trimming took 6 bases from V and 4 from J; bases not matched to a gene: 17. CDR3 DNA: TGTGCCAGTAGAGGAAGAACCGGGACAGGGGTCTATCGCACTGAAGCTTTCTTT. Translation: CASRGRTGTGVYRTEAFF.

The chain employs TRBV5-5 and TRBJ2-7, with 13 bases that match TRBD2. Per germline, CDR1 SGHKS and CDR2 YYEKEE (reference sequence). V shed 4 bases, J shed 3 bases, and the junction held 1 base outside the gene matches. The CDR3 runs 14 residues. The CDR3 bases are TGTGCCAGCAGCAGGACTAGCGGGAGCTACGAGCAGTACTTC. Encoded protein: CASSRTSGSYEQYF.

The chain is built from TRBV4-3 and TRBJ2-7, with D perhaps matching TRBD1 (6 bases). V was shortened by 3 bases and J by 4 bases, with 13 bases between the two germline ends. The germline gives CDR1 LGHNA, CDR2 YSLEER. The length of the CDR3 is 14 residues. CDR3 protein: CASSQDRSSYEQYF. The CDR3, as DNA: TGCGCCAGCAGCCAGGACAGATCATCATACGAGCAGTACTTC.